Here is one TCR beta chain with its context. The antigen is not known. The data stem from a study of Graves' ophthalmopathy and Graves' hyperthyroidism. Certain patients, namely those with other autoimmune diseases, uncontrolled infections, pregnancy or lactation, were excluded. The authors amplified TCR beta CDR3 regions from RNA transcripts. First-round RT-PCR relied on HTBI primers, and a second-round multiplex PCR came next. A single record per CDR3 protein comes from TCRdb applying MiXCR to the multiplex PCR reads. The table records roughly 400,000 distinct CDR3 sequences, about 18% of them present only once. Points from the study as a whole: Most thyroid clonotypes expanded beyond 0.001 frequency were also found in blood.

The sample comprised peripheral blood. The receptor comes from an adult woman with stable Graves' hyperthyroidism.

The CDR3 here is CASSSTGVECCSNQPQHF. The CDR3 DNA reads TGTGCCAGCAGCTCGACAGGGGTCGAGTGTTGTAGCAATCAGCCCCAGCATTTT. The chain couples TRBV5-6 to TRBJ1-5; 8 positions match TRBD1. CDR3 length: 18 amino acids. Germline V gene data show CDR1 as SGHDT and CDR2 as YYEEEE. Trimming took 3 bases from V and 0 from J; bases not matched to a gene: 11.